This is a list of T cell receptor beta chains from one sample in a study of T cell repertoires in cytomegalovirus infection. No antigen has been identified for these receptors. TCRdb fed the reads into MiXCR, producing one record per CDR3 protein. The sample shows 310,000 or so distinct CDR3 sequences, around a quarter of them seen only once. Sequencing used cultured PBMCs, obtained from culture after CMV antigen stimulation. The source is a human donor in good health (CMV status not recorded). Some clones in this sample may be carry-over from other donors' samples. CDR3s leave out the opening cysteine and the closing phenylalanine or tryptophan. The order of the fields is V gene, J gene, CDR3 protein.

>TRBV12-3/TRBV12-4|TRBJ1-1
ASSLARGSTGNTEAF
>TRBV10-3|TRBJ1-1
AIRPQGANTEAF
>TRBV19|TRBJ2-1
ASSMDRDFYNEQF
>TRBV12-3/TRBV12-4|TRBJ2-2
ASSAPTRGRPSGELF
>TRBV12-3/TRBV12-4|TRBJ1-2
ASSPGTGDYGYT
>TRBV7-2|TRBJ2-1
ASSATGTHNEQF
>TRBV7-2|TRBJ2-3
ASSQQGTRGDTQY
>TRBV7-8|TRBJ1-2
ASSPRTGLNYGYT
>TRBV14|TRBJ1-4
ASSQARGYNEKLF
>TRBV7-9|TRBJ1-6
ASSPEGLGSPLH
>TRBV7-2|TRBJ2-7
ASSLVSVQY
>TRBV5-1|TRBJ2-2
ASSHQGSGSNTGELF
>TRBV7-9|TRBJ2-2
ASSLDPGTRNAGELF
>TRBV6-2/TRBV6-3|TRBJ2-7
ASRGQRTSSYEQY
>TRBV3-1|TRBJ1-2
ASSQDRRGMGYT
>TRBV6-2/TRBV6-3|TRBJ2-1
ASSFRGLYNEQF
>TRBV4-2|TRBJ2-7
ASSQTLRRTLPGLAGYEQY
>TRBV7-9|TRBJ1-5
ASSRGGLGQPQH
>TRBV7-2|TRBJ2-2
ASSPRGRGRTGELF
>TRBV6-6|TRBJ2-3
ASSSGLTSTDTQY
>TRBV19|TRBJ2-5
ASSVSGSVETQY
>TRBV5-1|TRBJ2-3
ASSLATSVLDTQY
>TRBV5-1|TRBJ1-2
ASSGGQGNGYT
>TRBV28|TRBJ1-1
ASSFLNPDRKAF
>TRBV7-2|TRBJ2-3
ASSLNGNLGADTQY
>TRBV7-2|TRBJ2-5
ASSLALAGLGQETQY
>TRBV4-1|TRBJ1-6
ASSQSRRDSFFNSPLH
>TRBV12-3/TRBV12-4|TRBJ1-5
ASKDRNQPQH
>TRBV4-1|TRBJ2-1
ASSQDSTTYNEQF
>TRBV19|TRBJ1-6
ASTLTGLRGDSPLH
>TRBV24-1|TRBJ2-2
ATSDALAGVGELF
>TRBV3-1|TRBJ2-3
ASSPDGTSGSQDTQY
>TRBV6-2/TRBV6-3|TRBJ2-3
ASSYLRGRATHTQY
>TRBV7-2|TRBJ1-2
ASRASYGYT
>TRBV7-6|TRBJ2-1
ASSRYPGTGANNEQF
>TRBV12-3/TRBV12-4|TRBJ2-1
ASSPRLGQGSYNEQF
>TRBV7-8|TRBJ2-2
ASRLQGPGTGELF
>TRBV9|TRBJ2-3
ASSVLAIDTQY
>TRBV28|TRBJ1-2
ASSNSPPRGTTFYGYT
>TRBV7-9|TRBJ2-1
ASSSRGGLPLNEQF
>TRBV7-2|TRBJ2-1
ASSLERYNEQF
>TRBV5-1|TRBJ2-1
ASGRLAGGLDEQF